The next 10 T cell receptor beta chains were all read from a single sample in a study of blood T cells in healthy people across ages (dated by TCRdb to the mid-2010s). Library preparation used 5' RACE. The run used an Illumina HiSeq 2500. A second PCR of about 7 to 12 cycles was run with a J-beta primer mix and a sample-barcoded 5' primer. TCRdb took the public reads, trimmed them with fastp at Q25, ran MiXCR for clone calling and kept in-frame beta chains. Each record represents a unique CDR3 protein, reported with the most common genes and DNA among its rows. This sample lists about a million distinct CDR3 sequences; roughly half were detected once. The ten largest clones take up about a fifth of the sample. The material sequenced was blood. The receptors originated from a woman aged 55 to 70 in good health.

This clonotype was counted between two and nine times. The rearrangement joins TRBV5-4 to TRBJ2-5, with 7 bases aligning to TRBD2. The V segment lost 6 bases and the J segment 3 bases; nucleotides outside the gene matches: 8. CDR3 length: 14 residues. Germline loops: CDR1 SGHNT, CDR2 YYREEE (reference sequence). DNA for the CDR3: TGTGCCAGCACCGCCGGGACTACCAAAGAGACCCAGTACTTC. Translated: CASTAGTTKETQYF.

The genes are TRBV14 and TRBJ2-5; D may correspond to TRBD1 or TRBD2 (6 bases each). The CDR3 totals 13 residues. V dropped 5 bases and J dropped 6 bases, with 13 bases sitting between them. From germline, CDR1 is SGHDN and CDR2 FVKESK. This CDR3 is CASSRWGAKTQYF. The CDR3, as DNA: TGTGCCAGCAGCAGATGGGGGGCCAAGACCCAGTACTTC.

In its sample, this clonotype was seen once. One end of the junction does not line up with germline, which may come from a read error. The gene calls are TRBV10-3 and TRBJ2-5, with 7 bases aligning to TRBD1. The CDR3 extends over 14 amino acids. Germline CDR1 is ENHRY and CDR2 is SYGVKD. In DNA form, the CDR3 reads TGTGCCATCAACCCAGGGACAGCACAAGGGACCCAGTACTTC. This translates into CAINPGTAQGTQYF.

The chain recombines TRBV6-2 or TRBV6-3 with TRBJ1-5; weak D call: TRBD1 (5 bases). The CDR3 spans 13 residues. Germline V CDR1 and CDR2: MNHEY, SVGEGT. Between the trimmed V and J ends, which lost 6 bases and 3 bases, there was a span of 9 bases. The DNA of the CDR3 is TGTGCCAGCAGGAGGGACTACAATCAGCCCCAGCATTTT. Translating it yields CASRRDYNQPQHF.

The chain employs TRBV24-1 and TRBJ2-3; D tentatively reads TRBD1 or TRBD2 (5 bases each). Germline assignment: CDR1 KGHDR and CDR2 SFDVKD. The CDR3 length is 13 residues. Trimming took off 7 bases at V and 2 bases at J, with 9 bases between the two ends. DNA of the CDR3: TGTGCCACCAGAGGGGAGTACACAGATACGCAGTATTTT. It translates to CATRGEYTDTQYF.

The gene calls are TRBV3-1 and TRBJ2-5; D possibly corresponds to TRBD1 (7 bases). The CDR3 spans 15 residues. Trimming stripped 4 bases from V and 5 bases from J, with 17 bases between. Per germline, CDR1 LGHDT and CDR2 YNNKEL (reference sequence). Written as DNA, the CDR3 is TGTGCCAGCAGCCCGCTGGAGGGGGCTTTCGAGACCCAGTACTTC. Translating it yields CASSPLEGAFETQYF.

This clonotype was observed once. The chain employs TRBV20-1 and TRBJ2-3; 12 bases map to TRBD2. This CDR3 spans 14 amino acids. With 3 bases clipped from V and 5 bases from J, the junction kept 3 bases outside the gene matches. Per the germline V gene, CDR1 is DFQATT and CDR2 is SNEGSKA (reference sequence). CDR3: CSARTSGRVDTQYF. The CDR3 coding sequence is TGCAGTGCTAGGACTAGCGGGAGAGTAGATACGCAGTATTTT.

This rearrangement joins TRBV10-3 to TRBJ2-3; TRBD2 is a possible D gene (6 bases). Trimming took off 11 bases at V and 0 bases at J, with 12 bases between the two ends. The CDR3 is 13 amino acids. From germline, CDR1 is ENHRY and CDR2 SYGVKD. The CDR3 is CAARGTSTDTQYF. As DNA, the CDR3 is TGTGCCGCACGGGGGACTAGCACAGATACGCAGTATTTT.

This chain's CDR3 is CASSFQASTDTQYF. In DNA form, the CDR3 reads TGTGCCAGCAGTTTCCAAGCCAGCACAGATACGCAGTATTTT. The rearrangement uses TRBV12-3 or TRBV12-4 and TRBJ2-3, with D unresolved. The CDR3 covers 14 residues. V gave up 3 bases and J gave up 0 bases, with 7 bases separating them.

V and J are TRBV29-1 and TRBJ1-2, with D perhaps matching TRBD1 (5 bases). Trimming removed 3 bases at V and 2 bases at J, with 16 bases between. This CDR3 is built from 15 residues. Germline CDR1 is SQVTM and CDR2 is ANQGSEA. The chain's CDR3 is CSVDRGLTANYGYTF. The CDR3 DNA reads TGCAGCGTTGACCGGGGACTGACGGCAAACTATGGCTACACCTTC.